The table lists the clone carrying this TCR beta chain with a few counts. No antigen is known for it. The germline gives CDR1 SGDLS, CDR2 YYNGEE. After removal of 6 bases from V and 1 base from J, the junction contained 12 bases not matched to a gene. CDR3 length equals 18 residues. This sample is drawn from a study of shared clonotypes between healthy human individuals. Sequenced by immunoSEQ multiplex PCR; TCRdb stores in-frame clones only, minus some. This table holds approximately 330,000 clones, more than 60% found once. Study-wide findings and caveats: Larger estimated richness was generally seen in naive subsets than in memory subsets. Shared clonotypes: approximately 5.3% naive CD4, around 3.5% naive CD8, about 2.2% memory CD4, approximately 0.37% memory CD8. Rarefaction analysis demonstrated incomplete sorted-subset sequencing notwithstanding large depth.

Sequencing input: memory CD4+ T cells sorted from blood. Specified subset: CD45RA-negative fraction. The chain joins TRBV9 to TRBJ2-2; 10 nucleotides align to TRBD2. This TCR was recovered from a young man in good health. For the CDR3, the DNA is TGTGCCAGCACCAAGGGGCTAGCGGGAGCCGGGAACACCGGGGAGCTGTTTTTT. This translates into CASTKGLAGAGNTGELFF. The complete variable domain, with remaining parts taken from reference TRBV9 and TRBJ2-2, reads DSGVTQTPKHLITATGQRVTLRCSPRSGDLSVYWYQQSLDQGLQFLIQYYNGEERAKGNILERFSAQQFPDLHSELNLSSLELGDSALYFCASTKGLAGAGNTGELFFGEGSRLTVL.